Following are 14 T cell receptor beta chains from one sample sequenced in a study of shared clonotypes between healthy human individuals. TCRdb keeps only in-frame clones here, not all; method: immunoSEQ multiplex PCR. There are 980,000 or so clones in the sample; approximately 80% occur only once, and about 1.5% lies in the top ten. The sequencing sample was made of memory CD4+ T cells sorted from blood. Subset defined: CD45RA-negative fraction. The source is a man between 18 and 29 years old in good health.

The V and J genes are TRBV5-1 and TRBJ2-7, with D possibly matching TRBD1 (6 bases). The CDR3 sequence is 15 residues long. V lost 1 base, J lost 3 bases, and 14 bases lay in between. Germline V gene lookup returns CDR1 SGHRS and CDR2 YFSETQ. CDR3 loop: CASSLQSGALYEQYF. CDR3 bases: TGCGCCAGCAGCTTGCAGTCAGGGGCCCTCTACGAGCAGTACTTC. The variable domain in full, completed from reference TRBV5-1 and TRBJ2-7, reads KAGVTQTPRYLIKTRGQQVTLSCSPISGHRSVSWYQQTPGQGLQFLFEYFSETQRNKGNFPGRFSGRQFSNSRSEMNVSTLELGDSALYLCASSLQSGALYEQYFGPGTRLTVT.

This clone was counted at least ten times. Other DNA sequences in this sample translate to the same CDR3. The chain joins TRBV7-2 to TRBJ2-3, with D uncertain. Per germline, CDR1 SGHTA and CDR2 FQGNSA. Trimming left V 1 base short and J 1 base short, with 6 bases between. CDR3 size: 14 residues. In nucleotides, the CDR3 is TGTGCCAGCAGCTTAGGGCTAGGCACAGATACGCAGTATTTT. Protein: CASSLGLGTDTQYF.

The CDR3 protein is CASSALGLDSYEQYF. CDR3 bases: TGTGCCAGCAGTGCTCTAGGGTTAGACTCCTACGAGCAGTACTTC. This chain links TRBV28 with TRBJ2-7, with D uncertain. Germline CDR1 MDHEN, CDR2 SYDVKM. V gave up 5 bases and J gave up 0 bases, with 14 bases separating them. CDR3 length equals 15 residues.

The chain links TRBV7-6 to TRBJ2-5; 8 nucleotides match TRBD2. V shed 0 bases and J 7 bases; nucleotides not matched to a gene: 16. CDR3 length equals 18 residues. In germline, CDR1 is SGHVS, CDR2 FNYEAQ. CDR3 sequence reads: CASSLALGTRASVGTQYF. In DNA, the CDR3 is TGTGCCAGCAGCTTAGCGCTGGGGACTAGGGCCAGCGTCGGGACCCAGTACTTC.

This chain connects TRBV5-8 to TRBJ1-1; 9 bases are shared with TRBD1. Germline V gives CDR1 SGHTS, CDR2 YDEGEE. This CDR3 region has 16 residues. J lost 0 bases, V lost 4 bases, and 7 bases had no gene match. The CDR3, as DNA: TGTGCCAGCAGCACCGGGACAGGGACCATGAACACTGAAGCTTTCTTT. It codes for CASSTGTGTMNTEAFF.

This clone was counted at least ten times. J is TRBJ1-1 and V is TRBV28; D gene ambiguous. Germline V gene data show CDR1 as MDHEN and CDR2 as SYDVKM. V lost 5 bases, J lost 1 base, and 14 bases lay in between. The CDR3 runs to 15 residues. The DNA for the CDR3 is TGTGCCAGCAGTCCCCACGGAGAAGGGAACACTGAAGCTTTCTTT. Encoded protein: CASSPHGEGNTEAFF.

The chain couples TRBV2 to TRBJ2-5; D is perhaps TRBD2 (5 bases). Germline lookup yields CDR1 SNHLY and CDR2 FYNNEI. Trimming removed 3 bases at V and 9 bases at J, with 14 bases between. The CDR3 length is 13 residues. The CDR3 DNA reads TGTGCCAGCAGTGAGGAGGTTTTAGGGTCCCAGTACTTC. It is translated as CASSEEVLGSQYF.

The chain uses TRBV10-1 and TRBJ1-4; TRBD1 matches at 8 bases. Germline loops: CDR1 WNHNN, CDR2 SYGVQD (reference sequence). V lost 6 bases to trimming and J lost 6 bases; unmatched junction nucleotides: 6. The CDR3 is 14 amino acids. CDR3 DNA: TGCGCCAGCAGCCCGGACAGGGCAGATGAAAAACTGTTTTTT. It codes for CASSPDRADEKLFF.

This clone was counted once. The rearrangement joins TRBV19 to TRBJ1-1, with TRBD1 as a possible D gene (6 bases). Trimming removed 1 base at V and 11 bases at J, with 14 bases between. The germline CDR1 and CDR2 sequences are LNHDA and SQIVND (reference sequence). CDR3 length equals 13 residues. As DNA, the CDR3 is TGTGCCAGTAGTATAGTGATCGGGGGGCTGGCTTTCTTT. It is translated as CASSIVIGGLAFF.

The J gene is TRBJ2-1, the V gene TRBV19, with 10 bases that match TRBD1. Losses at the gene ends were 9 bases for V and 4 bases for J; bases not matched to a gene: 9. The V gene's germline CDR1 is LNHDA and CDR2 SQIVND (reference sequence). The CDR3 runs 15 residues. Written as DNA, the CDR3 is TGTGCCAGCAGGCCCGGGACAGGGGAATACAATGAGCAGTTCTTC. Protein sequence: CASRPGTGEYNEQFF.

V and J are TRBV13 and TRBJ1-4; TRBD1 agrees at 9 bases. V was pared by 5 bases and J by 7 bases, with 5 bases of the junction left unmatched. This CDR3 contains 14 residues. The germline V gene encodes CDR1 PRHDT and CDR2 FYEKMQ (reference sequence). The CDR3 bases are TGTGCCAGCAGCGTACAGGGGGCAGGTGAAAAACTGTTTTTT. Protein: CASSVQGAGEKLFF.

DNA of the CDR3: TGCAGCGTCCAGCGGGGGACTTCCTACGAGCAGTACTTC. Protein sequence: CSVQRGTSYEQYF. The chain recombines TRBV29-1 with TRBJ2-7, with 8 bases aligning to TRBD2. The CDR3 has 13 residues. Germline loops: CDR1 SQVTM, CDR2 ANQGSEA. With V trimmed by 6 bases and J by 1 base, 5 bases remained unmatched.

This clone was observed a few times. The chain recombines TRBV27 with TRBJ1-6; D remains ambiguous. The germline V gene encodes CDR1 MNHEY and CDR2 SMNVEV (reference sequence). This CDR3 is built from 15 residues. V dropped 3 bases and J dropped 5 bases, with 11 bases sitting between them. The CDR3 region is CASSLVVSNNSPLHF. The CDR3 bases are TGTGCCAGCAGTTTGGTAGTTTCCAATAATTCACCCCTCCACTTT.

V usage is TRBV5-1 and J usage is TRBJ1-5, with 7 bases identical to TRBD1. The V and J ends lost 4 bases and 0 bases, in that order; junction bases with no gene match: 7. This CDR3 has 16 residues. Germline V lookup: CDR1 SGHRS, CDR2 YFSETQ. The DNA of the CDR3 is TGCGCCAGCAGCCCCGGGACAGACTATAGCAATCAGCCCCAGCATTTT. Translated: CASSPGTDYSNQPQHF.